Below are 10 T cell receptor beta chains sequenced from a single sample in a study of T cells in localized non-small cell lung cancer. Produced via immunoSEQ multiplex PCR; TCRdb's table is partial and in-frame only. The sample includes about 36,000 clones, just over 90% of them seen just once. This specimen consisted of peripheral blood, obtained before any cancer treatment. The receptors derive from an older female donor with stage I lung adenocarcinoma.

The chain's CDR3 is CASSYSGGGLPYEQYF. The CDR3 DNA follows: TGTGCCAGCAGTTACTCGGGAGGGGGCCTACCCTACGAGCAGTACTTC. V gene TRBV6-5 combines with J gene TRBJ2-7; D assignment may be TRBD1 or TRBD2 (7 bases each). The CDR3 has 16 amino acids. The V gene's germline CDR1 is MNHEY and CDR2 SVGAGI. V lost 0 bases, J lost 2 bases, and 14 bases lay in between.

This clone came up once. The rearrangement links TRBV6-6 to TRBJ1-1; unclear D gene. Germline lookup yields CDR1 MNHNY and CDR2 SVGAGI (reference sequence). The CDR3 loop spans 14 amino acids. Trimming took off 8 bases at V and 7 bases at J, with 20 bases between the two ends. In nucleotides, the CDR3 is TGTGCCAGCCTTCCCCTGCGTTCGGAGGGTGAAGCTTTCTTT. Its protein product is CASLPLRSEGEAFF.

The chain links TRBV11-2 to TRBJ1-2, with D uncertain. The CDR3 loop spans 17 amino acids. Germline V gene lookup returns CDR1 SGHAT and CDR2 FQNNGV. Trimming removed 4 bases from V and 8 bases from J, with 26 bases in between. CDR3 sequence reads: CASSSRSISDQVGGYTF. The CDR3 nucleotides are TGTGCCAGCAGCTCGAGATCGATTAGTGACCAGGTGGGAGGCTACACCTTC.

The CDR3 region is CASSIDWRNEQFF. CDR3 DNA sequence: TGTGCCAGTAGTATAGATTGGAGGAATGAGCAGTTCTTC. The chain couples TRBV19 to TRBJ2-1, with D perhaps matching TRBD2 (5 bases). The CDR3 runs to 13 residues. Trimming cost V 0 bases and J 7 bases, with 7 bases left between them. Germline CDR1 and CDR2: LNHDA and SQIVND (reference sequence).

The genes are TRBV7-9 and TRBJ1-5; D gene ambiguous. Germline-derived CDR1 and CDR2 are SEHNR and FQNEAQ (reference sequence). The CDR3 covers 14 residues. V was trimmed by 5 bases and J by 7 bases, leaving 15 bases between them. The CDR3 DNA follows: TGTGCCAGCAGCCCATATAAGGATGGACAGCCCCAGCATTTT. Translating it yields CASSPYKDGQPQHF.

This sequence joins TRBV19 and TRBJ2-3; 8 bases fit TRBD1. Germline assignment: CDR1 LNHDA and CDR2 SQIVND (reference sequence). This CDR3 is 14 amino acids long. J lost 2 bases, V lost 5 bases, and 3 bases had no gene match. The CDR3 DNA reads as TGTGCCAGTAGTTATCAGGGGGCCACAGATACGCAGTATTTT. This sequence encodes CASSYQGATDTQYF.

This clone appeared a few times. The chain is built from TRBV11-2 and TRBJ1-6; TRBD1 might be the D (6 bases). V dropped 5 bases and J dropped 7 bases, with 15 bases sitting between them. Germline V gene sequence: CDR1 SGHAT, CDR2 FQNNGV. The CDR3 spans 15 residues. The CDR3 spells CASSTRGAENSPLHF. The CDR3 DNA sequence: TGTGCCAGCAGCACCCGGGGGGCCGAAAATTCACCCCTCCACTTT.

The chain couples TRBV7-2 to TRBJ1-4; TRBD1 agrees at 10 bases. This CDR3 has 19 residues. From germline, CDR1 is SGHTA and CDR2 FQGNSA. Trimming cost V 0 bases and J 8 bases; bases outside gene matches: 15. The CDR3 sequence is CASSLAPGQGGAGREKLFF. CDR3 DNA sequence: TGTGCCAGCAGCTTAGCGCCCGGACAGGGGGGGGCTGGTAGGGAAAAACTGTTTTTT.

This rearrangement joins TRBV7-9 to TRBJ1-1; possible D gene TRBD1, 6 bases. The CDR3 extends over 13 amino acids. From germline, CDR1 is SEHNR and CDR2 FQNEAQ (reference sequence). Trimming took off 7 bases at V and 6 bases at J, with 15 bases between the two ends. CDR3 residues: CASNWGAGAEAFF. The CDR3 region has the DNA TGTGCCAGCAATTGGGGGGCTGGGGCTGAAGCTTTCTTT.

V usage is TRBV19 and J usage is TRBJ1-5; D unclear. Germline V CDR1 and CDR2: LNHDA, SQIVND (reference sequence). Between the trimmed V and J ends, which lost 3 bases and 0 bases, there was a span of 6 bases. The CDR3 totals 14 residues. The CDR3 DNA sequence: TGTGCCAGTAGTATTCTATCTAGCAATCAGCCCCAGCATTTT. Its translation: CASSILSSNQPQHF.